The 8 T cell receptor beta chains in this list originate from one sample, sequenced in a study of blood T cell repertoires in COVID-19. This table comes from immunoSEQ multiplex PCR, and its TCRdb copy is limited to in-frame clones, with some not included. The table lists over 250,000 clones, roughly 80% of them singletons. Sequenced material: peripheral blood. These receptors originate from a woman aged 45-59 years who had recovered from COVID-19.

V gene TRBV19 combines with J gene TRBJ2-3; TRBD1 is a possible D gene (6 bases). The V end lost 7 bases, the J end lost 4 bases, and 12 bases lay between the germline ends. The CDR3 has 13 residues. Looked up from germline, CDR1 is LNHDA and CDR2 is SQIVND (reference sequence). CDR3 amino acids: CASTYKGADTQYF. Written as DNA, the CDR3 is TGTGCCAGTACCTATAAGGGGGCAGATACGCAGTATTTT.

CDR3 sequence: CASMTSRDFIYTEAFF. The CDR3 DNA is TGTGCCAGCATGACAAGCCGGGACTTCATTTACACTGAAGCTTTCTTT. The gene calls are TRBV19 and TRBJ1-1; a weak D match, TRBD1 (5 bases). Trimming shortened V by 9 bases and J by 3 bases, and 23 bases separated the two germline ends. The CDR3 covers 16 residues. Germline V gene data show CDR1 as LNHDA and CDR2 as SQIVND (reference sequence).

The CDR3 DNA reads as TGTGCCAGCAGCGATACGGGACTAGCGGGGGCAGATACGCAGTATTTT. It encodes CASSDTGLAGADTQYF. The rearrangement links TRBV11-2 to TRBJ2-3, with 14 bases fitting TRBD2. This CDR3 has 16 amino acids. Germline V gene lookup returns CDR1 SGHAT and CDR2 FQNNGV. V trimming: 5 bases; J trimming: 4 bases; junction bases outside the gene matches: 5.

The V call is TRBV10-1, the J call TRBJ2-5; TRBD1 aligns across 7 bases. The CDR3 loop spans 17 amino acids. V was pared by 4 bases and J by 1 base, with 12 bases of the junction left unmatched. CDR1 is WNHNN and CDR2 is SYGVQD in the germline V gene (reference sequence). CDR3 nucleotide sequence: TGCGCCAGCAGTGGCCCCCCGACAGGGTCTACCCAAGAGACCCAGTACTTC. Its protein is CASSGPPTGSTQETQYF.

The chain joins TRBV4-1 to TRBJ2-1; 12 bases map to TRBD2. This CDR3 has 15 residues. CDR1 and CDR2 from the germline V gene are MGHRA and YSYEKL. V was clipped by 4 bases and J by 10 bases; unmatched bases: 8. CDR3 residues: CASSPGLAGYQEQFF. In nucleotides, the CDR3 is TGCGCCAGCAGCCCCGGACTAGCGGGGTACCAGGAGCAGTTCTTC.

The chain uses TRBV6-2 or TRBV6-3 and TRBJ1-2, with 7 bases identical to TRBD1. Per the germline V gene, CDR1 is MNHEY and CDR2 is SVGEGT. The CDR3 consists of 15 residues. The ends lost 0 bases at V and 3 bases at J; junction bases unmatched: 4. The CDR3 nucleotides are TGTGCCAGCAGTTACTCACCCGGACAGGACTATGGCTACACCTTC. Translated: CASSYSPGQDYGYTF.

This clone was recorded a few times. The chain recombines TRBV6-1 with TRBJ1-5, with D unresolved. The germline gives CDR1 MNHNS, CDR2 SASEGT. Trimming took off 3 bases at V and 9 bases at J, with 9 bases between the two ends. The CDR3 spans 12 residues. The chain's CDR3 is CASSEYAGPQHF. The CDR3 DNA sequence: TGTGCCAGCAGTGAGTATGCAGGGCCCCAGCATTTT.

This clone was recorded only once. The chain links TRBV27 to TRBJ2-7, with 8 bases lining up with TRBD2. V lost 5 bases to trimming and J lost 2 bases; unmatched junction nucleotides: 8. The CDR3 contains 15 residues. The germline V gene encodes CDR1 MNHEY and CDR2 SMNVEV (reference sequence). Here the CDR3 reads CASSRNELAAYEQYF. CDR3 bases: TGTGCCAGCAGTCGAAACGAACTAGCGGCCTACGAGCAGTACTTC.